The text below deals with one T cell receptor beta chain. Assay: immunoSEQ multiplex PCR; the TCRdb copy retains only in-frame clones and omits some. The top ten clones hold 10% of a sample with about 160,000 clones, about 87% of them seen once. CDR3 length: 14 amino acids. Germline V gene sequence: CDR1 LNHDA, CDR2 SQIVND (reference sequence). J lost 6 bases, V lost 6 bases, and 6 bases had no gene match. These data come from a study of blood T cell repertoires in COVID-19. The chain links TRBV19 to TRBJ1-5, with 9 bases matching TRBD1. The sample was peripheral blood. The receptor was isolated from an older woman with COVID-19, enrolled during active disease. The CDR3 is CASRPGQGFQPQHF. CDR3 nucleotide sequence: TGTGCCAGTAGACCGGGACAGGGTTTTCAGCCCCAGCATTTT.